The source of this TCR beta chain is a study of beta chain features in type 1 diabetes. Study results and caveats: In cDNA sequencing, cells with high TCR expression could be over-represented. In type 1 diabetes patients, VDJ junctions had fewer insertions; deletions at these junctions were more frequent. Moderate but significant shortening of TCRB CDR3s was recorded in all four CD4+ subsets from Type 1 diabetes patients.

There was one heparinised blood draw per donor, averaging roughly 110 mL. Each sorted fraction was over 95% pure. In its sample, this clone was seen a few times. The antigen is unknown. Expressed TCRB transcripts were sequenced, since all the RNA that had been isolated was reverse transcribed. Sequencing used immunoSEQ multiplex PCR; TCRdb keeps in-frame clones, though not all of them. The sample lists 250,000 to 300,000 clones, approximately 25% seen once, with roughly 0.011% in the top ten. CDR3 length: 13 residues. Trimming at V came to 6 bases and at J to 2 bases, leaving 4 bases not matched to a gene. Germline lookup yields CDR1 MDHEN and CDR2 SYDVKM.

The specimen was naive CD4+ T cells from blood. The source is a woman between 25 and 40 years old with type 1 diabetes. J is TRBJ2-7 and V is TRBV28; 7 positions match TRBD1. As DNA, the CDR3 is TGTGCCAGCAGCCAAGACAGGGCCTACGAGCAGTACTTC. Its protein is CASSQDRAYEQYF.